A selection of T cell receptor beta chains follows, all from one sample in a study of early T cells in non-severe SARS-CoV-2 infection. One entry per CDR3 protein results from TCRdb running MiXCR on the 5' RACE reads. The sample lists 26,000 or so distinct CDR3 sequences; approximately 5% were seen once. The sequenced sample was whole blood. Receptors originate from an adult who was a healthcare worker with PCR-confirmed SARS-CoV-2 infection or an uninfected control (not recorded which). The CDR3 runs from the conserved cysteine through the conserved F or W. The D gene is left open where the match is weak. A row's size may be missing; if present it is once, few, many or a size class.

clone size	V gene	J gene	D gene	CDR3 DNA	CDR3 protein
many	TRBV5-4	TRBJ1-1	TRBD1	TGTGCCAGCAGTGCCCAGGGGGCGATTTGGTCGGGGACTGAAGCTTTCTTT	CASSAQGAIWSGTEAFF
many	TRBV11-2	TRBJ1-6	TRBD1	TGTGCCAGCAGCTCCACAGGGGATAGTTCACCCCTCCACTTT	CASSSTGDSSPLHF
few	TRBV6-6	TRBJ2-7	NA	TGTGCCAGCAGTTACCTGGGGCCACCCTACGAGCAGTACTTC	CASSYLGPPYEQYF
few	TRBV29-1	TRBJ2-3	TRBD1	TGCAGCGTTGAAGGCGTCGGGACAGGGGGCTACGGAAGCACAGATACGCAGTATTTT	CSVEGVGTGGYGSTDTQYF
few	TRBV6-6	TRBJ1-5	TRBD1	TGTGCCAGCAGTTTGACAGGGGGCAAGCAGCCCCAGCATTTT	CASSLTGGKQPQHF
NA	TRBV11-3	TRBJ2-5	NA	TGTGCCAGCAGCCCCGGGTTGAGGGAGACCCAGTACTTC	CASSPGLRETQYF
many	TRBV24-1	TRBJ2-1	NA	TGTGCCACCAGTGAGGGGGACCTCCGAGGGAACAATGAGCAGTTCTTC	CATSEGDLRGNNEQFF
many	TRBV12-3/TRBV12-4	TRBJ1-1	NA	TGTGCCAGCACCTCTTCTTCCGACACTGAAGCTTTCTTT	CASTSSSDTEAFF
many	TRBV7-9	TRBJ2-7	TRBD2	TGTGCCAGCAGCTTAGTTACGGGGGGCTACGAGCAGTACTTC	CASSLVTGGYEQYF
many	TRBV18	TRBJ1-3	NA	TGTGCCAGCTCACGGGACCGATCCTCTGGAAACACCATATATTTT	CASSRDRSSGNTIYF
NA	TRBV7-9	TRBJ2-7	TRBD1	TGTGCCAGCAGACCGACAGGGGGCTACGAGCAGTACTTC	CASRPTGGYEQYF
many	TRBV19	TRBJ1-5	TRBD1	TGTGCCAGTAGTACCCCAGGACAGGGCACTCAGCCCCAGCATTTT	CASSTPGQGTQPQHF
NA	TRBV11-2	TRBJ2-3	TRBD1	TGTGCCAGCAGCCAACGCCAGGGACAGGGCACAGATACGCAGTATTTT	CASSQRQGQGTDTQYF
few	TRBV2	TRBJ1-2	TRBD1	TGTGCCAGCACTCCAGACAGGGCCTATGGCTACACCTTC	CASTPDRAYGYTF
few	TRBV20-1	TRBJ1-1	NA	TGCAGTGCTAGACAGCAGAACACTGAAGCTTTCTTT	CSARQQNTEAFF
few	TRBV4-2	TRBJ2-7	NA	TGTGCCAGCAGCCAAGAGGAGACAGGGAAGCGGGGCGGGTACGAGCAGTACTTC	CASSQEETGKRGGYEQYF
many	TRBV19	TRBJ2-1	TRBD1	TGTGCCAGTAGTACCGACAGGGGGCGGTACAATGAGCAGTTCTTC	CASSTDRGRYNEQFF
few	TRBV6-2/TRBV6-3	TRBJ2-1	NA	TGTGCCAGCAGGACTGAGTTGGGCCTGGACAATGAGCAGTTCTTC	CASRTELGLDNEQFF
many	TRBV7-3	TRBJ2-7	NA	TGTGCCAGCAGCTTAGGTCCAGTCGATGAGCAGTACTTC	CASSLGPVDEQYF
few	TRBV20-1	TRBJ1-2	NA	TGCAGTGCTAGACGTCTGGGGGACTATGGCTACACCTTC	CSARRLGDYGYTF
few	TRBV6-5	TRBJ1-6	TRBD1	TGTGCCAGCCAAATGACAGGGGGTCATTCACCCCTCCACTTT	CASQMTGGHSPLHF
many	TRBV6-4	TRBJ2-3	NA	TGTGCCAGCAGTGACTCGGACCCAGATACGCAGTATTTT	CASSDSDPDTQYF
NA	TRBV3-1	TRBJ2-1	TRBD2	TGTGCCAGCAGCCTAGGACTAGCGGGCTTAGTCAATGAGCAGTTCTTC	CASSLGLAGLVNEQFF
many	TRBV14	TRBJ2-5	TRBD2	TGTGCCAGCAGCAAACTCCTAGCGGGACAAGAGACCCAGTACTTC	CASSKLLAGQETQYF
NA	TRBV20-1	TRBJ2-5	TRBD2	TGCAGTGCCGCCGACCTAGCGGGGTGGCTCAAAGAGACCCAGTACTTC	CSAADLAGWLKETQYF
NA	TRBV6-2/TRBV6-3	TRBJ2-1	NA	TGTGCCAGCACGGTGAGCAATGAGCAGTTCTTC	CASTVSNEQFF
many	TRBV6-5	TRBJ2-1	NA	TGTGCCAGCACCCGAGGGAATGAGCAGTTCTTC	CASTRGNEQFF
NA	TRBV29-1	TRBJ1-6	TRBD1	TGCAGCGTTGCGGTAACAGGGGAATCACCCCTCCACTTT	CSVAVTGESPLHF
many	TRBV12-3/TRBV12-4	TRBJ2-4	TRBD1	TGTGCCAGCAGTCTATGGACAGGCGACATTCAGTACTTC	CASSLWTGDIQYF
many	TRBV19	TRBJ2-6	NA	TGTGCCAGTAGTGCCCTGACCGGGACAAGGACGTTCTCTGGGGCCAACGTCCTGACTTTC	CASSALTGTRTFSGANVLTF
many	TRBV20-1	TRBJ1-5	NA	TGCAGTGCTAGCCAGGAGGGGCTCAATCAGCCCCAGCATTTT	CSASQEGLNQPQHF
many	TRBV14	TRBJ2-3	NA	TGTGCCAGCAGCCAAGATAGAGCTAAGGTGGATACGCAGTATTTT	CASSQDRAKVDTQYF
many	TRBV5-6	TRBJ2-1	TRBD2	TGTGCCAGCAGCTTGCTTAGCGGGGGGCCCTTTTCCAATGAGCAGTTCTTC	CASSLLSGGPFSNEQFF
many	TRBV9	TRBJ2-1	NA	TGTGCCAGCAGCGTAATGCAGGGAGGCAATGAGCAGTTCTTC	CASSVMQGGNEQFF
many	TRBV7-3	TRBJ1-3	NA	TGTGCCAGCAGCCTAAGCCCGGAGGGGACTGGAAACACCATATATTTT	CASSLSPEGTGNTIYF
many	TRBV6-2/TRBV6-3	TRBJ2-7	TRBD1	TGTGCCAGCAGTCCGGACAGGGGTTCTGACGAGCAGTACTTC	CASSPDRGSDEQYF
many	TRBV18	TRBJ1-5	NA	TGTGCCAGCTCACCGGATAATCAGCCCCAGCATTTT	CASSPDNQPQHF
NA	TRBV12-3/TRBV12-4	TRBJ2-1	TRBD2	TGTGCCAGCAGTTTGGAGACTAGCGGGGGGGTTAATGAGCAGTTCTTC	CASSLETSGGVNEQFF
few	TRBV30	TRBJ1-2	NA	TGTGCCTGGAGTGTCGGGAGGGCTGGCTACACCTTC	CAWSVGRAGYTF
NA	TRBV6-5	TRBJ2-7	TRBD1	TGTGCCAGCAGTTACCGGGACAGGGGGCCCTACGAGCAGTACTTC	CASSYRDRGPYEQYF
NA	TRBV10-3	TRBJ2-7	NA	TGTGCCATCAGTGAGGGCTACGAGCAGTACTTC	CAISEGYEQYF
many	TRBV12-5	TRBJ2-2	NA	TGTGCTAGTGGTTCCCCCGGACAGTCCGGGGAGCTGTTTTTT	CASGSPGQSGELFF
medium-sized	TRBV6-2/TRBV6-3	TRBJ1-1	NA	TGTGCCAGCAGTCAGGGATGGGACACTGAAGCTTTCTTT	CASSQGWDTEAFF
many	TRBV9	TRBJ1-1	TRBD1	TGTGCCAGCAGCGTAGAGGGGACAGGGGGCCCTTGGGCTGAAGCTTTCTTT	CASSVEGTGGPWAEAFF
many	TRBV3-1	TRBJ2-3	TRBD2	TGTGCCAGCAGCCAAAGGACTAGCTTAGATACGCAGTATTTT	CASSQRTSLDTQYF
NA	TRBV6-1	TRBJ2-1	TRBD2	TGTGCCAGCAGTGAAGTTCTAGCGGGAGAGCAGTTCTTC	CASSEVLAGEQFF
medium-sized	TRBV7-6	TRBJ2-3	TRBD2	TGTGCCAGCAGCTTGATGATGGCTAGCGGGGGGCGAGATACGCAGTATTTT	CASSLMMASGGRDTQYF
many	TRBV20-1	TRBJ1-1	TRBD1	TGCAGTGCTAAGGGGGGCTTAAGGACAGGGGCGACTGAAGCTTTCTTT	CSAKGGLRTGATEAFF
NA	TRBV11-2	TRBJ2-6	NA	TGTGCCAGCAGCTTCGGAGTGGGGTCTGGGGCCAACGTCCTGACTTTC	CASSFGVGSGANVLTF
many	TRBV20-1	TRBJ2-7	TRBD1	TGCAGTGCAGACACAGGGGCAGGCTACGAGCAGTACTTC	CSADTGAGYEQYF
few	TRBV29-1	TRBJ2-7	NA	TGCAGCGTTGCGGACAGAGCTACAGGGGAGCAGTACTTC	CSVADRATGEQYF
many	TRBV20-1	TRBJ2-7	NA	TGCAGTGTAACCCCCTTCCACGAGCAGTACTTC	CSVTPFHEQYF
few	TRBV12-3/TRBV12-4	TRBJ2-1	NA	TGTGCCAGCAGTTTCAGTACAGGGAGCTCCTACAATGAGCAGTTCTTC	CASSFSTGSSYNEQFF
NA	TRBV4-1	TRBJ1-1	TRBD1	TGCGCCAGCAGCCGTGGGGGACAGGGGGCGGTGAACACTGAAGCTTTCTTT	CASSRGGQGAVNTEAFF
many	TRBV6-6	TRBJ1-2	NA	TGTGCCAGCAGTCCCACACTGAACTATGGCTACACCTTC	CASSPTLNYGYTF
NA	TRBV2	TRBJ2-3	TRBD2	TGTGCCAGCAGTCCGAGCGGGGGGCCCACAGATACGCAGTATTTT	CASSPSGGPTDTQYF
few	TRBV19	TRBJ2-7	NA	TGTGCCAGTAGTATCTGGGGGCGGTTTGAGCAGTACTTC	CASSIWGRFEQYF
NA	TRBV12-3/TRBV12-4	TRBJ1-3	NA	TGTGCCAGCAGTTTCGGAGGAAACACCATATATTTT	CASSFGGNTIYF
few	TRBV7-3	TRBJ2-5	NA	TGTGCCAGCAGCACACGGACAGAAGAGACCCAGTACTTC	CASSTRTEETQYF
medium-sized	TRBV7-9	TRBJ1-1	NA	TGTGCCAGCAGCTTAGCAGGGACTGAAGCTTTCTTT	CASSLAGTEAFF